The clone carrying this T cell receptor beta chain was seen a single time. The sample is drawn from a study of T cells in localized non-small cell lung cancer. The CDR3 runs 15 residues. Germline V CDR1 and CDR2: GTSNPN, SVGIG (reference sequence). The V end was cut by 5 bases, the J end by 4 bases, with 18 bases between. TCRdb's copy holds only in-frame clones and misses some; the assay was immunoSEQ multiplex PCR. The table has 30,000 to 35,000 clones, around 93% seen once; the top ten hold 12%. The chain has TRBV30 and TRBJ2-1, with D perhaps matching TRBD1 (6 bases). The specimen was peripheral blood mononuclear cells, collected before any cancer treatment. The clonotype was recovered from an older female donor with stage II lung adenocarcinoma. CDR3 coding DNA: TGTGCCTGGGCACCGGGACACATAGTTTACAATGAGCAGTTCTTC. This translates into CAWAPGHIVYNEQFF.